A single T cell receptor (beta chain) is shown here with its context. In Seattle, patients joined the study during active infection and were tracked longitudinally. This specimen belongs to a study of blood T cell repertoires in COVID-19. Overall study context: Samples representing acute and convalescent COVID-19 were sourced from the United States, Italy and Spain. The analysed material was cDNA or gDNA that came from T cells, B-cell-depleted T cells, or PBMCs.

Germline V CDR1 and CDR2: ENHRY, SYGVKD. This CDR3 contains 18 residues. Trimming removed 4 bases from V and 0 bases from J; junction bases left unmatched: 12. Per the original methods: Reference gene primer amplification gave nucleated cell count estimates. Produced via immunoSEQ multiplex PCR; TCRdb's table is partial and in-frame only. The V and J calls and clone size were taken over from that table, and D and trimming were inferred from the DNA. The sample has approximately 120,000 clones, around 76% seen once. The sample was peripheral blood. The clonotype was recovered from a man aged 80 or over with COVID-19, enrolled during active disease. The chain uses TRBV10-3 and TRBJ1-1; 9 positions agree with TRBD1. The CDR3 DNA is TGTGCCATCAGTGCGACGAGCCCGGGACAGGGACTGAACACTGAAGCTTTCTTT. Translating gives CAISATSPGQGLNTEAFF.